This T cell receptor (beta chain) is from a study of technical replicates of blood from a few donors. Profiling relied on immunoSEQ multiplex PCR, and the TCRdb table lists in-frame clones only, not all of them. The data hold over 50,000 clones, with over 85% observed a single time. Germline values: CDR1 MNHNS, CDR2 SASEGT. The V gene lost 4 bases and the J gene lost 3 bases, with 16 bases spanning the gap. The CDR3 covers 15 residues. Material for sequencing was PBMCs. The V call is TRBV6-1, the J call TRBJ2-7; D uncertain. The sequence was obtained from a human donor in good health. Some clones in this sample may be carry-over from other donors' samples. The CDR3 protein is CASSVNQDKVYEQYF. CDR3 nucleotides: TGTGCCAGCAGTGTAAATCAGGATAAGGTCTACGAGCAGTACTTC.